These 18 T cell receptor beta chains were sequenced from one sample in a study of cytomegalovirus exposure and HLA in healthy donors. Clones were read by immunoSEQ multiplex PCR, and TCRdb kept only the in-frame ones, dropping some. The table lists roughly 330,000 clones, roughly 90% of them singletons. Sequenced sample: PBMCs. These receptors originate from a woman in her thirties in good health and CMV-seropositive.

The V call is TRBV15, the J call TRBJ2-3; 7 positions match TRBD2. Germline assignment: CDR1 LNHNV and CDR2 YYDKDF (reference sequence). The V and J ends lost 4 bases and 2 bases, in that order; junction bases with no gene match: 3. This CDR3 has 14 amino acids. The CDR3 DNA is TGTGCCACCAGCAAACGGGACTACACAGATACGCAGTATTTT. Its protein is CATSKRDYTDTQYF.

This rearrangement joins TRBV11-2 to TRBJ2-5; D unresolved. The ends were cut back, 4 bases at V and 4 bases at J, with 13 bases in the middle. CDR3 length: 14 amino acids. CDR1 is SGHAT, CDR2 FQNNGV, per germline. The DNA for the CDR3 is TGTGCCAGCAGCTCTCCCAGGAGCTTAGAGACCCAGTACTTC. This encodes CASSSPRSLETQYF.

This chain uses TRBV29-1 with TRBJ2-7, with D possibly matching TRBD1 (6 bases). V gave up 7 bases and J gave up 2 bases, with 15 bases separating them. The CDR3 spans 13 residues. Germline assignment: CDR1 SQVTM and CDR2 ANQGSEA. The CDR3 region is CSGAQGQAYEQYF. In DNA, the CDR3 is TGCAGCGGGGCGCAGGGGCAGGCCTACGAGCAGTACTTC.

This chain uses TRBV6-5 with TRBJ1-5, with D maybe TRBD1 (6 bases). This CDR3 region has 15 residues. Germline lookup yields CDR1 MNHEY and CDR2 SVGAGI. V gave up 2 bases and J gave up 2 bases, with 10 bases separating them. This chain's CDR3 is CASSYGRGGNQPQHF. The CDR3 bases are TGTGCCAGCAGTTACGGCAGGGGTGGCAATCAGCCCCAGCATTTT.

This chain uses TRBV29-1 with TRBJ1-5; D gene uncertain. This CDR3 contains 13 residues. From germline, CDR1 is SQVTM and CDR2 ANQGSEA. The V and J ends lost 3 bases and 2 bases respectively, with 8 bases between them. CDR3 coding DNA: TGCAGCGTTGAGGGTTGGGGCAATCAGCCCCAGCATTTT. It is translated as CSVEGWGNQPQHF.

The rearrangement joins TRBV6-5 to TRBJ2-7, with D possibly being TRBD1 (6 bases). Germline V gives CDR1 MNHEY, CDR2 SVGAGI. Trimming cost V 5 bases and J 2 bases, with 16 bases left between them. The CDR3 consists of 15 residues. The CDR3 nucleotides read TGTGCCAGCAGTAGCACAGGGTTTTCCACCTACGAGCAGTACTTC. It is translated as CASSSTGFSTYEQYF.

A word on this clone: Within the sample, other DNA sequences also encode this same CDR3. J is TRBJ1-1 and V is TRBV29-1, with D tentatively TRBD1 (5 bases). CDR1 is SQVTM and CDR2 is ANQGSEA in the germline V gene. Trimming removed 0 bases from V and 2 bases from J, with 7 bases in between. The CDR3 is made up of 13 amino acids. This CDR3 reads CSVEDRVNTEAFF. DNA for the CDR3: TGCAGCGTTGAAGACAGGGTAAACACTGAAGCTTTCTTT.

J is TRBJ2-5 and V is TRBV9; 12 bases align to TRBD1. The CDR3 spans 16 residues. Germline V gives CDR1 SGDLS, CDR2 YYNGEE. With V trimmed by 3 bases and J by 4 bases, 7 bases remained unmatched. CDR3 coding DNA: TGTGCCAGCAGCGATTACCGGGACAGGGGGCGAGAGACCCAGTACTTC. This gives the protein CASSDYRDRGRETQYF.

CDR3 protein: CASSLGRSLDVQYF. CDR3 sequence (DNA): TGTGCCAGCAGCTTAGGCAGATCTCTAGACGTGCAGTACTTC. The rearrangement uses TRBV5-4 and TRBJ2-7; D gene uncertain. The V end lost 2 bases, the J end lost 9 bases, and 18 bases lay between the germline ends. The CDR3 extends over 14 amino acids. CDR1 SGHNT and CDR2 YYREEE come from the germline V gene (reference sequence).

The J gene is TRBJ1-1, the V gene TRBV9, with D possibly being TRBD1 (6 bases). CDR1 SGDLS and CDR2 YYNGEE come from the germline V gene. Trimming stripped 4 bases from V and 1 base from J, with 17 bases between. The CDR3 length is 16 residues. The CDR3, as DNA: TGTGCCAGCAGCAAGTACTCAACAGGGACGAACACTGAAGCTTTCTTT. Translation gives CASSKYSTGTNTEAFF.

The rearrangement joins TRBV25-1 to TRBJ1-1; tentatively, D is TRBD1 (6 bases). The CDR3 is made up of 14 amino acids. CDR1 and CDR2 from the germline V gene are MGHDK and SYGVNS. The ends were cut back, 4 bases at V and 5 bases at J, with 14 bases in the middle. The DNA for the CDR3 is TGTGCCAGCAGTGCGGGGGGCGCACGGACTGAAGCTTTCTTT. Its protein product is CASSAGGARTEAFF.

The rearrangement links TRBV10-3 to TRBJ2-7; D perhaps matches TRBD1 (6 bases). Germline V gene data show CDR1 as ENHRY and CDR2 as SYGVKD. This CDR3 comprises 15 residues. The V end lost 2 bases, the J end lost 4 bases, and 15 bases lay between the germline ends. The CDR3 coding sequence is TGTGCCATCAGTGAGAAATCGACAGGCAATTACGAGCAGTACTTC. This sequence encodes CAISEKSTGNYEQYF.

This clone was observed once. This chain uses TRBV28 with TRBJ2-7; maybe TRBD1 (5 bases). The CDR3 has 13 residues. CDR1 and CDR2 (germline): MDHEN, SYDVKM. Trimming shortened V by 6 bases and J by 6 bases, and 15 bases separated the two germline ends. CDR3 sequence (DNA): TGTGCCAGCAGGCTAGGGGTGAGTCGCGAGCAGTACTTC. The encoded protein is CASRLGVSREQYF.

V is TRBV13 and J is TRBJ1-2, with D tentatively TRBD1 (6 bases). The CDR3 is 14 residues long. The germline CDR1 and CDR2 sequences are PRHDT and FYEKMQ (reference sequence). V lost 6 bases and J lost 1, with 12 bases in between. CDR3 DNA sequence: TGTGCCAGCAGAAATCAGGGGATTAACTATGGCTACACCTTC. It yields the protein CASRNQGINYGYTF.

The chain employs TRBV30 and TRBJ2-6; D unresolved. Germline V lookup: CDR1 GTSNPN, CDR2 SVGIG (reference sequence). Deletions cut 2 bases from V and 1 base from J, with 6 bases between. The CDR3 is 14 residues long. The CDR3 spells CAWSLKSGANVLTF. Written as DNA, the CDR3 is TGTGCCTGGAGTCTCAAATCTGGGGCCAACGTCCTGACTTTC.

The genes are TRBV28 and TRBJ1-1, with D perhaps TRBD1 (5 bases). Germline lookup yields CDR1 MDHEN and CDR2 SYDVKM. The CDR3 is 15 residues long. V was pared by 4 bases and J by 0 bases, with 12 bases between. In DNA form, the CDR3 reads TGTGCCAGCAGTTCGGAACAGGCTATGAACACTGAAGCTTTCTTT. Protein product: CASSSEQAMNTEAFF.

The chain joins TRBV5-1 to TRBJ1-4; TRBD1 might be the D (6 bases). The CDR3 consists of 15 residues. V lost 0 bases to trimming and J lost 4 bases, with 10 bases between them. Germline V gene lookup returns CDR1 SGHRS and CDR2 YFSETQ. The CDR3 region has the DNA TGCGCCAGCAGCTTGGTAGGACAGCTTAATGAAAAACTGTTTTTT. Its translation: CASSLVGQLNEKLFF.

The chain employs TRBV20-1 and TRBJ1-1; no clear D. The germline V gene encodes CDR1 DFQATT and CDR2 SNEGSKA (reference sequence). The V end was cut by 8 bases, the J end by 2 bases, with 9 bases between. The CDR3 extends over 11 amino acids. Here the CDR3 reads CSFKSNTEAFF. CDR3 nucleotides: TGCAGTTTCAAGAGCAACACTGAAGCTTTCTTT.